These 14 T cell receptor beta chains originate from one sample sequenced in a study of response to subunit inactivated influenza vaccine. TCRdb reprocessed the RT-PCR reads with MiXCR, giving one entry per CDR3 protein. The table has 650,000 to 800,000 distinct CDR3 sequences, more than 11% seen once. The sample in question was PBMCs from blood, obtained 14 to 15 days before vaccination. All receptors come from a man in his fifties or sixties who received an inactivated influenza vaccine.

This chain joins TRBV7-2 and TRBJ2-3, with D possibly matching TRBD1 (6 bases). V was trimmed by 2 bases and J by 0 bases, leaving 15 bases between them. CDR1 and CDR2 from the germline V gene are SGHTA and FQGNSA. The CDR3 extends over 17 amino acids. In DNA, the CDR3 is TGTGCCAGCAGCTTATGGGGGCGTTTGGAGAGCACAGATACGCAGTATTTT. It encodes CASSLWGRLESTDTQYF.

The gene calls are TRBV10-3 and TRBJ2-1, with a tentative D call TRBD1 (6 bases). The V and J ends lost 0 bases and 7 bases respectively, with 13 bases between them. Germline V gene lookup returns CDR1 ENHRY and CDR2 SYGVKD. The CDR3 consists of 15 residues. CDR3 amino acids: CAISESAGTPNEQFF. CDR3 coding DNA: TGTGCCATCAGTGAGTCGGCCGGGACACCGAATGAGCAGTTCTTC.

The chain couples TRBV6-5 to TRBJ2-7; D may be TRBD1 (5 bases). This CDR3 has 16 residues. Per the germline V gene, CDR1 is MNHEY and CDR2 is SVGAGI. Trimming shortened V by 2 bases and J by 1 base, and 15 bases separated the two germline ends. The chain's CDR3 is CASSYLITGSSYEQYF. The CDR3 region has the DNA TGTGCCAGCAGTTACCTTATTACAGGCAGTTCCTACGAGCAGTACTTC.

This clonotype was detected a few times. This sequence joins TRBV12-3 or TRBV12-4 and TRBJ1-2; D not resolved. This CDR3 has 11 amino acids. The ends were cut back, 2 bases at V and 3 bases at J, with 1 base in the middle. The CDR3 reads CASSLYYGYTF. DNA of the CDR3: TGTGCCAGCAGTTTATACTATGGCTACACCTTC.

The table lists this clonotype with many counts. CDR3 bases: TGTGCCAGCAGTTTAAGTCTGTCGGCGGGGGAGCTGTTTTTT. It yields the protein CASSLSLSAGELFF. The V and J genes are TRBV12-3 or TRBV12-4 and TRBJ2-2; unclear D gene. With 2 bases removed from V and 8 bases from J, the gap between germline ends came to 12 bases. The CDR3 is 14 residues long.

The J gene is TRBJ2-5, the V gene TRBV4-2; the match to TRBD2 covers 11 bases. CDR3 length equals 17 residues. V was clipped by 3 bases and J by 0 bases; unmatched bases: 6. The germline V gene has CDR1 LGHNA and CDR2 YNFKEQ. Here the CDR3 DNA reads TGTGCCAGCAGCCAGAATCCGGGACTAGCGGACCAAGAGACCCAGTACTTC. It codes for CASSQNPGLADQETQYF.

The chain employs TRBV7-9 and TRBJ2-2, with a tentative D call TRBD2 (5 bases). Between the trimmed V and J ends, which lost 8 bases and 5 bases, there was a span of 15 bases. Per germline, CDR1 SEHNR and CDR2 FQNEAQ (reference sequence). The CDR3 is 14 residues long. CDR3: CASVDPGSTGELFF. CDR3 nucleotides: TGTGCCAGCGTGGACCCGGGGAGTACCGGGGAGCTGTTTTTT.

The chain uses TRBV29-1 and TRBJ2-4, with D unclear. Germline V gene lookup returns CDR1 SQVTM and CDR2 ANQGSEA. V was clipped by 0 bases and J by 7 bases, with 16 bases between them. This CDR3 is 15 amino acids long. The CDR3 protein is CSVEDSEFFFNIQYF. For the CDR3, the DNA is TGCAGCGTTGAAGATTCAGAGTTCTTTTTCAACATTCAGTACTTC.

This clonotype has only a few counts. The V and J genes are TRBV29-1 and TRBJ2-1; TRBD2 matches 10 bases. The CDR3 length is 12 residues. The junction had 2 bases not matched to a gene; V was cut back by 7 bases and J by 5 bases. Per germline, CDR1 SQVTM and CDR2 ANQGSEA. CDR3 in amino acids: CSGGLADNEQFF. In DNA form, the CDR3 reads TGCAGCGGAGGACTAGCGGACAATGAGCAGTTCTTC.

The chain carries TRBV28 and TRBJ1-6, with unresolved D. Germline assignment: CDR1 MDHEN and CDR2 SYDVKM. With 2 bases removed from V and 5 bases from J, the gap between germline ends came to 10 bases. The CDR3 is 15 residues long. The CDR3 sequence is CASSLVLQNNSPLHF. CDR3 bases: TGTGCCAGCAGTTTAGTGCTACAGAATAATTCACCCCTCCACTTT.

The sample holds a few counts of this clonotype. The chain uses TRBV20-1 and TRBJ2-3; 9 bases fit TRBD2. Trimming took 3 bases from V and 5 from J; bases not matched to a gene: 6. The CDR3 runs 14 residues. Germline lookup yields CDR1 DFQATT and CDR2 SNEGSKA (reference sequence). CDR3 DNA: TGCAGTGCTAGGGGGAGCGGGGGGCAAGATACGCAGTATTTT. Protein sequence: CSARGSGGQDTQYF.

The V and J genes are TRBV6-2 or TRBV6-3 and TRBJ2-2; 15 nucleotides agree with TRBD2. CDR3 length: 16 residues. Germline V lookup: CDR1 MNHEY, CDR2 SVGEGT. V shed 9 bases, J shed 1 base, and the junction held 3 bases outside the gene matches. The CDR3 region is CASGLAGGLNTGELFF. The CDR3 nucleotides read TGTGCCAGTGGACTAGCGGGAGGGCTGAACACCGGGGAGCTGTTTTTT.

Many counts were recorded for this clonotype. The chain joins TRBV12-3 or TRBV12-4 to TRBJ1-2; TRBD1 aligns across 7 bases. The CDR3 covers 17 residues. V lost 5 bases to trimming and J lost 7 bases; unmatched junction nucleotides: 19. As DNA, the CDR3 is TGTGCCAGCAGTACACAGGGGAGGGGGCATATAAGGGGTGGCTACACCTTC. Encoded protein: CASSTQGRGHIRGGYTF.

The rearrangement joins TRBV6-1 to TRBJ1-1; D may be TRBD1 (5 bases). The germline gives CDR1 MNHNS, CDR2 SASEGT. V shed 5 bases and J shed 0 bases, with 10 bases lying between them. The CDR3 is 14 amino acids. The CDR3 loop reads CASSRDPLNTEAFF. The CDR3 coding sequence is TGTGCCAGCAGTCGGGACCCACTGAACACTGAAGCTTTCTTT.